A selection of T cell receptor beta chains follows, all from one sample in a study of blood T cell repertoires in COVID-19. The protocol was immunoSEQ multiplex PCR, while the TCRdb copy is restricted to in-frame clones and leaves out a portion. The sample carries roughly 340,000 clones, over 80% recorded once. Sample: peripheral blood. The receptors shown here come from a woman aged 45-65 years with COVID-19, enrolled during active disease. CDR3s include the opening cysteine and the closing phenylalanine or tryptophan.

CASRLFSGNTIYF	TRBV6-5
CASSSMTGGDTDTQYF	TRBV11-2
CASQALLAATTYEQYF	TRBV2
CASSIEAGGWQPQHF	TRBV19
CASSHDRARSGELFF	TRBV4-1
CAIRDSGYEQYF	TRBV10-3
CASSASGAQETQYF	TRBV5-1
CASRGPSNQPQHF	TRBV7-2
CASSFQDSPRYEQYF	TRBV5-1
CASSPREGNQPQHF	TRBV7-2
CASSFGQTSVTYEQYF	TRBV11-3
CASSLGGGELFF	TRBV28
CASSVLAGKVDTQYF	TRBV27
CASSLDHTQDEQYF	TRBV11-2
CASSLLLFGILSGANVLTF	TRBV7-2
CASSLGGLGANYEQYF	TRBV7-8
CASQTGLENTEAFF	TRBV5-4
CASSQSRQGATEAFF	TRBV16
CASSFSGQPYNEQFF	TRBV5-1
CHTARDSIYEQYF	TRBV6-5
CASSQGTIHGTEAFF	TRBV14
CASSEELAGGSGSTGELFF	TRBV10-1
CASNPTGGLETQYF	TRBV7-2
CASSLFPGISTDTQYF	TRBV27
CASSLGGLTAYEQYF	TRBV7-2
CASSPKGALADTQYF	TRBV18
CASAVVGGLNQPQHF	TRBV19
CANPFRGRVWSHHF	TRBV7-4
CASSLGVGRSYNEQFF	TRBV5-8
CASSQEPPGGGSSSYNEQFF	TRBV3-1/TRBV3-2
CASSPHGSQETQYF	TRBV19
CASSGTVGANEKLFF	TRBV5-1
CSVVRRTGRNTEAFF	TRBV29-1
CASSFQKNTEAFF	TRBV6-5
CATSDHSSGRNEQFF	TRBV24-1
CATQDVGEAYGYTF	TRBV24-1
CASSLLAGTGADEQFF	TRBV27
CATSDPHWREGSYNEQFF	TRBV24-1
CASSPRQGPQPQHF	TRBV27
CASSPKNYGYTF	TRBV3-1/TRBV3-2
CASSSDRRGEQFF	TRBV7-8
CASSPRTGRNYGYTF	TRBV5-5
CASSEYVDRVNGYTF	TRBV6-1
CASSEVGTRGSYNEQFF	TRBV7-9
CASSRTRGSYNEQFF	TRBV6-5
CASSSRTGILYNEQFF	TRBV11-2